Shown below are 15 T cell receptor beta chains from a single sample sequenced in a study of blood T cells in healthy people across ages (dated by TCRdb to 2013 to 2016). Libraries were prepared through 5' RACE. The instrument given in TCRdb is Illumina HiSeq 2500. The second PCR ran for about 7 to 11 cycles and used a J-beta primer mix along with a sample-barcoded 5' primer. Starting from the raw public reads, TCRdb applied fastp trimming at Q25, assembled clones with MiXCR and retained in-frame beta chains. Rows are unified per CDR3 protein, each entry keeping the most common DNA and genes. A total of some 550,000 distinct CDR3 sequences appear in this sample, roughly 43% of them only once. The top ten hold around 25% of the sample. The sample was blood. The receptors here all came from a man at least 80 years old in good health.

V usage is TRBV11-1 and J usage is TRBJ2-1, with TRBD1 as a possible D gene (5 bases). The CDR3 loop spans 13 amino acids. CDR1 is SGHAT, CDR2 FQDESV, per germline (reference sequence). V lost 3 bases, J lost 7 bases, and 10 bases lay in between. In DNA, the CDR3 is TGTGCCAGCAGCTTCGACAGACCTAATGAGCAGTTCTTC. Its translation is CASSFDRPNEQFF.

CDR3 residues: CSASPSTYNEQYF. CDR3 coding DNA: TGCAGTGCTAGTCCTTCGACCTACAATGAGCAGTACTTC. V and J are TRBV20-1 and TRBJ2-1; D is unresolved. The J call may be faulty, since TRBJ2-7 better matches the DNA end. Germline CDR1 reads DFQATT; CDR2 reads SNEGSKA (reference sequence). The CDR3 loop spans 13 amino acids.

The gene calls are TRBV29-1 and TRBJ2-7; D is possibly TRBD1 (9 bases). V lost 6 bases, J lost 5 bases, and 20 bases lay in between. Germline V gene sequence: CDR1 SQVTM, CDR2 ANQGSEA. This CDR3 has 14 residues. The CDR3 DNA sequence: TGCAGCGTGGCGGGGGGACAGGGAGCACACGAGCAGTACTTC. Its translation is CSVAGGQGAHEQYF.

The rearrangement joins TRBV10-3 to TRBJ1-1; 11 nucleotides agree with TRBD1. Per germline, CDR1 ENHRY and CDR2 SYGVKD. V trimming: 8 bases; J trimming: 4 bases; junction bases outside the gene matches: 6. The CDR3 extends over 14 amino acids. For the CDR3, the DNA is TGTGCCATCCGACCAGGGACAGGGGGCACTGAAGCTTTCTTT. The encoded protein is CAIRPGTGGTEAFF.

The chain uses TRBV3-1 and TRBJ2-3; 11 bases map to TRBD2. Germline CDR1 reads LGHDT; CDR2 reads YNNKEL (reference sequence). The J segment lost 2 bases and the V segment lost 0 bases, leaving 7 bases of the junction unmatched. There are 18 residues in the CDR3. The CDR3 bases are TGTGCCAGCAGCCAAGAGGCGGGGACTAGCGGATACACAGATACGCAGTATTTT. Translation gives CASSQEAGTSGYTDTQYF.

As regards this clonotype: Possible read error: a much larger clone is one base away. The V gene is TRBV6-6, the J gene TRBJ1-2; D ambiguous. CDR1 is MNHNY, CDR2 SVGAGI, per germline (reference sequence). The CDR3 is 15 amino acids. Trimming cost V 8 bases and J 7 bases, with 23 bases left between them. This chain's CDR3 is CASCPVPPLMGGYTF. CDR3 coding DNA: TGTGCCAGCTGCCCTGTACCCCCATTGATGGGTGGCTACACCTTC.

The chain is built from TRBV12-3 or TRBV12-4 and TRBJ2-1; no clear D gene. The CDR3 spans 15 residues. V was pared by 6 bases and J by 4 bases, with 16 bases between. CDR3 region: CASSPLAFRYNEQFF. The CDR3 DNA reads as TGTGCCAGCAGCCCCCTTGCGTTCAGGTACAATGAGCAGTTCTTC.

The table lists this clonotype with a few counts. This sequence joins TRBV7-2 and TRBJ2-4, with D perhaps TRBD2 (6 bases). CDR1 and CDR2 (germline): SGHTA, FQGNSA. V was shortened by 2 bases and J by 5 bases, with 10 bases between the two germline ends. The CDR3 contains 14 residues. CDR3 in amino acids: CASSLMRGQNIQYF. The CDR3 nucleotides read TGTGCCAGCAGCTTAATGCGGGGTCAAAACATTCAGTACTTC.

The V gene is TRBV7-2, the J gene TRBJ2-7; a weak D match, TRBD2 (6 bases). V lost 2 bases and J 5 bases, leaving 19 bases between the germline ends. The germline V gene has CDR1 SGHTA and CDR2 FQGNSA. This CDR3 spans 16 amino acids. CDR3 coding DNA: TGTGCCAGCAGCTTATTCGGCGGGATGCTTCTCGACGAGCAGTACTTC. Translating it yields CASSLFGGMLLDEQYF.

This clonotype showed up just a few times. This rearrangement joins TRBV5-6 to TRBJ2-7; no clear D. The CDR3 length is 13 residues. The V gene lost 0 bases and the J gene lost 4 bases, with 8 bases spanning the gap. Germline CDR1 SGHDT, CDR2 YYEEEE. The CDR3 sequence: CASSLVVGYEQYF. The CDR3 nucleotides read TGTGCCAGCAGCTTGGTCGTAGGGTACGAGCAGTACTTC.

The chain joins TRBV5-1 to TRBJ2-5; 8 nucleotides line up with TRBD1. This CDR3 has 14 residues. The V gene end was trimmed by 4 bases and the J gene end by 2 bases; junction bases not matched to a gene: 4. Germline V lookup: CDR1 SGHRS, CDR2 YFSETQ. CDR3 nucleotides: TGCGCCAGCAGCGTGCAGGGGGCTCAAGAGACCCAGTACTTC. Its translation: CASSVQGAQETQYF.

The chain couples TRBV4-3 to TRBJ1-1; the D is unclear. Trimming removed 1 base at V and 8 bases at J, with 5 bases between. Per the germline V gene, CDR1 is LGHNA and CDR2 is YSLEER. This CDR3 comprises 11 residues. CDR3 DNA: TGCGCCAGCAGCCAAGGCAGGGAAGCTTTCTTT. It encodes CASSQGREAFF.

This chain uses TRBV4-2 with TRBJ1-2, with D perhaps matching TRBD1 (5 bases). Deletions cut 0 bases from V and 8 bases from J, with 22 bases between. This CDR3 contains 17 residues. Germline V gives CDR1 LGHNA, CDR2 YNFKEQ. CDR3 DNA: TGTGCCAGCAGCCAAGATCTCTATGCCCCTCAGGGTGTAGGCTACACCTTC. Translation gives CASSQDLYAPQGVGYTF.

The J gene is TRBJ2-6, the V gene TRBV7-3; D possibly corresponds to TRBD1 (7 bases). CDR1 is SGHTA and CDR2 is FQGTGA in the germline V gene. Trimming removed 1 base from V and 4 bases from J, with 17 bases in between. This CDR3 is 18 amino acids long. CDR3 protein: CASSLIGRGRLGANVLTF. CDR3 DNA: TGTGCCAGCAGCTTAATAGGCAGGGGGAGGCTCGGGGCCAACGTCCTGACTTTC.

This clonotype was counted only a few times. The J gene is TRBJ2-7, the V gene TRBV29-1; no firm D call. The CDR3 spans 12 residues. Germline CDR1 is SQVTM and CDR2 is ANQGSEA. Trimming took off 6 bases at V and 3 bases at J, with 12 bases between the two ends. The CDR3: CSVESDGYEQYF. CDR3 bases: TGCAGCGTGGAGAGCGACGGCTACGAGCAGTACTTC.